One sample yielded the 24 T cell receptor beta chains listed below, sequenced in a study of response to subunit inactivated influenza vaccine. TCRdb itself ran the RT-PCR reads through MiXCR, one entry per CDR3 protein. Among about 650,000 distinct CDR3 sequences listed, more than 15% were seen once. The sample in question was PBMCs from blood, obtained approximately 13 days after vaccination. Every receptor here comes from a man aged 45-65 years who received an inactivated influenza vaccine.

This clonotype was counted between two and nine times. The V call is TRBV20-1, the J call TRBJ2-5; 13 nucleotides align to TRBD2. Per germline, CDR1 DFQATT and CDR2 SNEGSKA (reference sequence). Trimming took 2 bases from V and 4 from J; bases not matched to a gene: 13. This CDR3 has 18 residues. The CDR3 region has the DNA TGCAGTGCTAGAATCCTCTCTAGGACTAGCGGGGGCGGAGAGACCCAGTACTTC. Its translation is CSARILSRTSGGGETQYF.

This chain connects TRBV15 to TRBJ1-2; D unresolved. The CDR3 contains 14 residues. Trimming left V 2 bases short and J 0 bases short, with 7 bases between. Germline V gives CDR1 LNHNV, CDR2 YYDKDF (reference sequence). CDR3 DNA sequence: TGTGCCACCAGCAGAAACACCGCTAACTATGGCTACACCTTC. It encodes CATSRNTANYGYTF.

The gene calls are TRBV29-1 and TRBJ2-3, with a weak D call TRBD2 (7 bases). Germline CDR1 is SQVTM and CDR2 is ANQGSEA. There are 14 residues in the CDR3. V lost 6 bases, J lost 1 base, and 14 bases lay in between. The CDR3 reads CSVRPGGGTDTQYF. The DNA for the CDR3 is TGCAGCGTGCGGCCGGGGGGCGGCACAGATACGCAGTATTTT.

This clonotype showed up just a few times. This chain uses TRBV4-3 with TRBJ1-2; D remains unclear. There are 15 residues in the CDR3. The germline V gene encodes CDR1 LGHNA and CDR2 YSLEER. V shed 0 bases and J shed 8 bases, with 16 bases lying between them. Here the CDR3 reads CASSQDFGLSEGYTF. As DNA, the CDR3 is TGCGCCAGCAGCCAAGATTTCGGGCTCAGTGAGGGCTACACCTTC.

This clonotype appeared many times. The chain uses TRBV10-3 and TRBJ2-1, with 7 bases matching TRBD2. Germline V gene lookup returns CDR1 ENHRY and CDR2 SYGVKD. Trimming took 5 bases from V and 0 from J; bases not matched to a gene: 4. The CDR3 is 15 residues long. This CDR3 reads CAISSGGSSYNEQFF. CDR3 nucleotides: TGTGCCATCAGTTCCGGGGGGAGCTCCTACAATGAGCAGTTCTTC.

This chain links TRBV5-4 with TRBJ2-3; D possibly corresponds to TRBD2 (5 bases). Per the germline V gene, CDR1 is SGHNT and CDR2 is YYREEE (reference sequence). The CDR3 loop spans 14 amino acids. Trimming removed 4 bases at V and 4 bases at J, with 13 bases between. CDR3 nucleotides: TGTGCCAGCAGCGAGGAGGTTGGAGCAGATACGCAGTATTTT. It translates to CASSEEVGADTQYF.

This clonotype was seen only a few times. The V gene is TRBV28, the J gene TRBJ2-1; TRBD1 aligns across 7 bases. The J segment lost 7 bases and the V segment lost 3 bases, leaving 15 bases of the junction unmatched. The CDR3 totals 17 residues. The germline CDR1 and CDR2 sequences are MDHEN and SYDVKM. The CDR3, as DNA: TGTGCCAGCAGTTTCGTCGGAGACAGGGAATTTTGGAATGAGCAGTTCTTC. This encodes CASSFVGDREFWNEQFF.

As for this clonotype: A much larger clone sits a single nucleotide away, making a read error possible. The chain combines TRBV7-2 with TRBJ2-2; TRBD2 matches 10 bases. V was clipped by 10 bases and J by 2 bases; unmatched bases: 10. Per germline, CDR1 SGHTA and CDR2 FQGNSA. This CDR3 spans 16 amino acids. The CDR3 DNA reads as TGTGCCATCAGTATATCTAGCGGGGGAAACACCGGGGAGCTGTTTTTT. Residues: CAISISSGGNTGELFF.

V is TRBV15 and J is TRBJ2-5; 7 bases align to TRBD1. The J segment lost 5 bases and the V segment lost 8 bases, leaving 8 bases of the junction unmatched. CDR3 length equals 13 residues. Germline CDR1 and CDR2: LNHNV and YYDKDF (reference sequence). This chain's CDR3 is CATVDRERETQYF. The DNA for the CDR3 is TGTGCCACCGTTGACAGGGAGCGGGAGACCCAGTACTTC.

This clonotype was seen a few times. The rearrangement joins TRBV29-1 to TRBJ2-5, with TRBD2 matching over 10 bases. Germline CDR1 and CDR2: SQVTM and ANQGSEA. The CDR3 runs to 14 residues. The V gene end was trimmed by 4 bases and the J gene end by 2 bases; junction bases not matched to a gene: 4. In DNA, the CDR3 is TGCAGCGTTGGGGCTAGCGGGGGACAAGAGACCCAGTACTTC. Its translation: CSVGASGGQETQYF.

This clonotype was seen a handful of times. The chain has TRBV7-9 and TRBJ2-5; TRBD1 matches at 9 bases. The CDR3 has 14 residues. V dropped 5 bases and J dropped 5; count of bases not matched to a gene: 6. Germline V gives CDR1 SEHNR, CDR2 FQNEAQ (reference sequence). CDR3: CASSRTGTGETQYF. The CDR3 DNA is TGTGCCAGCAGCCGAACAGGGACAGGGGAGACCCAGTACTTC. The whole variable domain, remainder taken from reference TRBV7-9 and TRBJ2-5, is DTGVSQNPRHKITKRGQNVTFRCDPISEHNRLYWYRQTLGQGPEFLTYFQNEAQLEKSRLLSDRFSAERPKGSFSTLEIQRTEQGDSAMYLCASSRTGTGETQYFGPGTRLLVL.

This clonotype was seen more than once but under ten times. The chain joins TRBV11-2 to TRBJ2-1; D uncertain. The germline V gene encodes CDR1 SGHAT and CDR2 FQNNGV. Trimming cost V 0 bases and J 12 bases, with 9 bases left between them. The CDR3 runs to 12 residues. CDR3 amino acids: CASSLDLMGQFF. DNA for the CDR3: TGTGCCAGCAGCTTAGATTTGATGGGGCAGTTCTTC.

This clonotype was picked up many times. This chain links TRBV12-3 or TRBV12-4 with TRBJ2-3; D remains ambiguous. This CDR3 region has 13 residues. The V end was cut by 3 bases, the J end by 6 bases, with 10 bases between. This chain's CDR3 is CASSFLGPDTQYF. CDR3 sequence (DNA): TGTGCCAGCAGTTTCTTAGGGCCCGATACGCAGTATTTT.

J is TRBJ2-1 and V is TRBV18, with 8 bases matching TRBD2. The length of the CDR3 is 16 residues. The V and J ends lost 2 bases and 5 bases, in that order; junction bases with no gene match: 8. Germline values: CDR1 KGHSH, CDR2 LQKENI. In nucleotides, the CDR3 is TGTGCCAGCTCACCATCATCGGTAGCGGGGCACAATGAGCAGTTCTTC. This gives the protein CASSPSSVAGHNEQFF.

As to this clonotype: Sequence at one end of the junction differs from germline and may be a read error. The chain recombines TRBV2 with TRBJ2-7, with a weak D call TRBD1 (7 bases). Germline lookup yields CDR1 SNHLY and CDR2 FYNNEI. This CDR3 has 15 amino acids. The CDR3 DNA follows: TGTGCCAGCAGGGAAGCAGGGGGGACCTACTACGAGCAGTACTTC. It yields the protein CASREAGGTYYEQYF.

This clonotype was seen a handful of times. The chain is built from TRBV27 and TRBJ2-7; the match to TRBD2 covers 8 bases. The CDR3 covers 15 residues. Trimming cost V 5 bases and J 6 bases; bases outside gene matches: 12. Germline V CDR1 and CDR2: MNHEY, SMNVEV (reference sequence). CDR3 loop: CASSRSGGRLSEQYF. For the CDR3, the DNA is TGTGCCAGCAGTAGGTCTGGCGGGAGGCTGTCCGAGCAGTACTTC.

This clonotype was seen a handful of times. V usage is TRBV6-2 or TRBV6-3 and J usage is TRBJ1-2; D ambiguous. The V and J ends lost 6 bases and 3 bases respectively, with 17 bases between them. CDR3 length: 15 residues. Germline V CDR1 and CDR2: MNHEY, SVGEGT. CDR3 DNA sequence: TGTGCCAGCAGCCTAAACAGAGGAGGACACTATGGCTACACCTTC. Encoded protein: CASSLNRGGHYGYTF.

This clonotype appeared a single time. The chain combines TRBV20-1 with TRBJ2-1; the D gene is possibly TRBD1 (6 bases). Germline V CDR1 and CDR2: DFQATT, SNEGSKA (reference sequence). Trimming left V 0 bases short and J 8 bases short, with 11 bases between. CDR3 length: 13 amino acids. CDR3 DNA sequence: TGCAGTGCTAGAGAACAGGGTCTCCATGAGCAGTTCTTC. Encoded protein: CSAREQGLHEQFF.

The sample holds a few counts of this clonotype. The chain joins TRBV20-1 to TRBJ1-2; D is ambiguous. Per germline, CDR1 DFQATT and CDR2 SNEGSKA (reference sequence). V lost 0 bases and J lost 9, with 11 bases in between. The CDR3 consists of 12 residues. For the CDR3, the DNA is TGCAGTGCTAGAGACCCGGGTCAGAGCTACACCTTC. Protein sequence: CSARDPGQSYTF.

This clonotype was observed a few times. V is TRBV29-1 and J is TRBJ1-1, with 9 bases fitting TRBD1. The CDR3 runs to 15 residues. Germline CDR1 SQVTM, CDR2 ANQGSEA. V gave up 7 bases and J gave up 4 bases; unmatched junction bases: 13. Written as DNA, the CDR3 is TGCAGCGCCGGACAGGGGCGCCCGGGAGGCACTGAAGCTTTCTTT. Translation: CSAGQGRPGGTEAFF.

This clonotype has only a few counts. The rearrangement links TRBV27 to TRBJ2-3; 11 bases agree with TRBD2. The CDR3 is 16 amino acids. J was trimmed by 5 bases and V by 5 bases; bases with no gene match: 9. Germline assignment: CDR1 MNHEY and CDR2 SMNVEV (reference sequence). The CDR3 DNA reads TGTGCCAGCAGTCCTTTAGCGGGAGGGCCCGTAGATACGCAGTATTTT. Translation gives CASSPLAGGPVDTQYF.

J is TRBJ2-5 and V is TRBV7-2, with 16 bases fitting TRBD2. CDR1 and CDR2 from the germline V gene are SGHTA and FQGNSA. CDR3 size: 19 residues. With V trimmed by 2 bases and J by 5 bases, 11 bases remained unmatched. The CDR3 sequence: CASSLPGLAGGRGFETQYF. CDR3 nucleotide sequence: TGTGCCAGCAGCTTACCGGGACTAGCGGGGGGGCGTGGTTTCGAGACCCAGTACTTC.

The gene calls are TRBV6-6 and TRBJ1-2; no clear D. From germline, CDR1 is MNHNY and CDR2 SVGAGI (reference sequence). Trimming stripped 5 bases from V and 2 bases from J, with 6 bases between. The CDR3 has 12 residues. The CDR3 sequence: CASSGKNYGYTF. The CDR3 nucleotides are TGTGCCAGCAGTGGGAAAAACTATGGCTACACCTTC.

This sequence joins TRBV4-1 and TRBJ2-1; possibly TRBD2 for D (7 bases). Germline V lookup: CDR1 MGHRA, CDR2 YSYEKL. Trimming left V 2 bases short and J 7 bases short, with 18 bases between. The CDR3 is 16 residues long. The CDR3 coding sequence is TGCGCCAGCAGCCAACTATCGCGGGGGCCGGGAAATGAGCAGTTCTTC. This encodes CASSQLSRGPGNEQFF.